The source of this T cell receptor beta chain is a study of blood T cell repertoires in COVID-19. Across the whole study: Samples representing acute and convalescent COVID-19 were sourced from the United States, Italy and Spain. PBMCs, B-cell-depleted T cells, or T cells were the source of the cDNA or gDNA that made up the material.

The germline V gene has CDR1 SQVTM and CDR2 ANQGSEA. This CDR3 has 13 amino acids. The V end was cut by 4 bases, the J end by 7 bases, with 14 bases between. As originally analysed: Amplification with reference gene primers provided the estimates of nucleated cell counts. Data came from immunoSEQ multiplex PCR; TCRdb stores just in-frame clones and leaves some out. The V and J calls and clone size are taken from that table; D and trimming were inferred from the DNA. Of roughly 120,000 clones listed, around four fifths were seen once; the top ten hold 6.5% to 10%. The chain carries TRBV29-1 and TRBJ1-5, with a possible D match to TRBD1 (6 bases). The receptor comes from a man in his 70s with acute or convalescent COVID-19. Sequencing was carried out using peripheral blood. CDR3 in amino acids: CSVVVGAYQPQHF. CDR3 DNA sequence: TGCAGCGTTGTGGTGGGGGCATACCAGCCCCAGCATTTT.